This T cell receptor (beta chain) was sequenced in a study of blood T cell repertoires in COVID-19. Looking at the study overall: Samples of COVID-19 (acute and convalescent) were obtained from the United States, Italy and Spain.

How the authors handled the data: Nucleated cell number was recorded as an estimate derived from reference gene primer amplification. Clones were read by immunoSEQ multiplex PCR, and TCRdb kept only the in-frame ones, dropping some. Clonal size and the V and J genes are those of that table, whereas D and trimming came from the DNA. There are about 170,000 clones in the sample; 85% occur only once, and approximately 8% lies in the top ten. Germline CDR1 is LNHDA and CDR2 is SQIVND (reference sequence). This CDR3 has 16 residues. V gave up 4 bases and J gave up 6 bases, with 20 bases separating them. V and J are TRBV19 and TRBJ2-3; a weak D match, TRBD2 (6 bases). The sample was peripheral blood. The clonotype originates from a woman aged 80 or over with COVID-19, enrolled during active disease. CDR3 residues: CASSTTSSAPSDTQYF. CDR3 coding DNA: TGTGCCAGTAGTACTACTAGCTCGGCACCGTCGGATACGCAGTATTTT.